The source of this TCR beta chain is a study of cytomegalovirus exposure and HLA in healthy donors. General observations from the study: Rates of TCR association differed by HLA locus in a later analysis, with DRB1 highest and HLA-C lowest. Later on, analysis showed that most CMV-associated TCR beta chains appeared to be HLA-restricted. A later analysis linked a missense DCLRE1C variant to TCR beta V- and J-gene trimming.

Regarding this clone: The antigen remains unidentified.

Whereas donors were nominally healthy upon sampling, unrecorded immune exposures were probable. PCR primers comprised 60 Vbeta and 13 Jbeta primers. Repertoires were generated with immunoSEQ multiplex PCR, while TCRdb's copy carries only in-frame clones and drops some. The table lists some 100,000 clones, more than 65% of them singletons. J lost 3 bases, V lost 5 bases, and 15 bases had no gene match. Germline CDR1 and CDR2: KGHSH and LQKENI. This CDR3 has 18 residues. The V and J genes are TRBV18 and TRBJ1-2, with 10 bases that match TRBD1. The sequenced sample consisted of PBMCs. The receptor comes from a woman aged 45-60 years in good health and CMV-seropositive. The DNA for the CDR3 is TGTGCCAGCTCATTACGGTCCGGGACAGGGGATCCGGACTATGGCTACACCTTC. This codes for CASSLRSGTGDPDYGYTF. Variable domain in full (rest from reference TRBV18 and TRBJ1-2): NAGVMQNPRHLVRRRGQEARLRCSPMKGHSHVYWYRQLPEEGLKFMVYLQKENIIDESGMPKERFSAEFPKEGPSILRIQQVVRGDSAAYFCASSLRSGTGDPDYGYTFGSGTRLTVV.